This record looks at one T cell receptor beta chain sequence and its context. Treatment meaning: randomized to nivolumab then ipilimumab (arm A) or the reverse (arm B). No patient had prior DNA-damaging chemotherapy. Live CD3+CD8+ CD19− CD56− cells were sorted from PBMCs. This sample is drawn from a study of sequential checkpoint blockade in melanoma. At the level of the study: First-line arms were nivolumab then ipilimumab, or the reverse, randomized 1:1. Maintenance nivolumab came after either treatment sequence.

Looked up from germline, CDR1 is LNHDA and CDR2 is SQIVND (reference sequence). V was clipped by 7 bases and J by 2 bases; unmatched bases: 7. CDR3 length equals 15 residues. Measured with immunoSEQ multiplex PCR; TCRdb has only the in-frame clones, and not every one. The sample carries approximately 2,000 clones, 50% to 65% recorded once. The input for sequencing was CD8+ T cells sorted from blood (inferred from file names), taken from a patient given nivolumab and ipilimumab in sequence. The chain uses TRBV19 and TRBJ2-1; 8 bases map to TRBD1. The receptor comes from a human patient with melanoma. Some clones in this sample may be carry-over from other donors' samples. The CDR3, as DNA: TGTGCCAGTACTCCGAGGACAGGGCCCTACAATGAGCAGTTCTTC. This codes for CASTPRTGPYNEQFF.